These 18 T cell receptor beta chains share one sample of origin, sequenced in a study of blood T cell repertoires in COVID-19. Produced via immunoSEQ multiplex PCR; TCRdb's table is partial and in-frame only. This sample carries about 150,000 clones, more than 80% of them seen once, and the ten largest clones take under 4.5%. The sequenced material came from PBMCs or T cells enriched from blood (not recorded which). Receptors originate from a man aged 45-65 years who had recovered from COVID-19.

The chain joins TRBV18 to TRBJ1-1, with TRBD1 matching 8 bases. CDR3 size: 13 residues. J was trimmed by 8 bases and V by 6 bases; bases with no gene match: 8. The germline V gene encodes CDR1 KGHSH and CDR2 LQKENI. CDR3 bases: TGTGCCAGCTCGTTGGGACAGGCAGCGGAAGCTTTCTTT. Its protein is CASSLGQAAEAFF.

The J gene is TRBJ1-3, the V gene TRBV28; tentative D call: TRBD1 (5 bases). The CDR3 length is 16 residues. Germline CDR1 is MDHEN and CDR2 is SYDVKM. Between the trimmed V and J ends, which lost 5 bases and 0 bases, there was a span of 14 bases. The CDR3 region is CASSAPGGSSGNTIYF. As DNA, the CDR3 is TGTGCCAGCAGTGCTCCTGGGGGGAGCTCTGGAAACACCATATATTTT.

The chain carries TRBV29-1 and TRBJ1-2; D ambiguous. Per the germline V gene, CDR1 is SQVTM and CDR2 is ANQGSEA. The CDR3 is 12 residues long. Trimming removed 5 bases from V and 1 base from J, with 8 bases in between. The CDR3 reads CSVQRINYGYTF. The CDR3 coding sequence is TGCAGCGTTCAGAGGATTAACTATGGCTACACCTTC.

This clone was seen many times. The J gene is TRBJ1-2, the V gene TRBV7-3; 7 nucleotides line up with TRBD1. Germline-derived CDR1 and CDR2 are SGHTA and FQGTGA. The CDR3 length is 13 residues. With 5 bases clipped from V and 2 bases from J, the junction kept 2 bases outside the gene matches. The CDR3 protein is CASSPGQNYGYTF. In nucleotides, the CDR3 is TGTGCCAGCAGCCCGGGACAGAACTATGGCTACACCTTC.

The rearrangement joins TRBV29-1 to TRBJ2-7; 8 nucleotides match TRBD1. Germline lookup yields CDR1 SQVTM and CDR2 ANQGSEA. The CDR3 contains 12 residues. The trim removed 4 bases at V and 3 bases at J, leaving 2 bases unmatched. The DNA of the CDR3 is TGCAGCGTTGGACAGGGGTTCTACGAGCAGTACTTC. Its protein product is CSVGQGFYEQYF.

The genes are TRBV18 and TRBJ2-3, with D possibly TRBD2 on 6 matching bases. The CDR3 extends over 15 amino acids. Deletions cut 6 bases from V and 2 bases from J, with 15 bases between. The germline V gene encodes CDR1 KGHSH and CDR2 LQKENI. The CDR3 protein is CASSLATGNTDTQYF. The CDR3 DNA sequence: TGTGCCAGCTCTCTAGCGACTGGGAACACAGATACGCAGTATTTT.

The CDR3 here is CASSSTGERRPQHF. CDR3 nucleotides: TGTGCCAGCAGTTCCACAGGTGAACGTAGGCCCCAGCATTTT. This rearrangement joins TRBV6-2 or TRBV6-3 to TRBJ1-5, with a possible D match to TRBD1 (5 bases). The germline V and J ends were trimmed by 4 bases and 9 bases, with 16 bases remaining between them. The CDR3 loop spans 14 amino acids. Per germline, CDR1 MNHEY and CDR2 SVGEGT.

The chain has TRBV11-2 and TRBJ1-5; TRBD1 matches 7 bases. The CDR3 runs 14 residues. The junction had 4 bases not matched to a gene; V was cut back by 5 bases and J by 3 bases. Germline CDR1 SGHAT, CDR2 FQNNGV. For the CDR3, the DNA is TGTGCCAGCAGCGAGGACAGGTTCAATCAGCCCCAGCATTTT. Protein sequence: CASSEDRFNQPQHF.

This chain connects TRBV7-2 to TRBJ2-3; a possible D gene is TRBD2 (5 bases). Germline V gives CDR1 SGHTA, CDR2 FQGNSA. The CDR3 is 14 amino acids. The germline V and J ends were trimmed by 0 bases and 2 bases, with 6 bases remaining between them. The CDR3 region is CASSLALATDTQYF. The CDR3 nucleotides are TGTGCCAGCAGCTTAGCCCTAGCCACAGATACGCAGTATTTT.

The V gene is TRBV14, the J gene TRBJ2-5; D not certain. CDR3 size: 12 residues. CDR1 and CDR2 (germline): SGHDN, FVKESK. Trimming left V 5 bases short and J 2 bases short, with 6 bases between. This CDR3 reads CASSRQQETQYF. CDR3 bases: TGTGCCAGCAGCAGACAACAAGAGACCCAGTACTTC.

This clone has a single count. V and J are TRBV9 and TRBJ1-3; D not certain. The CDR3 covers 13 residues. V lost 4 bases, J lost 4 bases, and 9 bases lay in between. Germline CDR1 is SGDLS and CDR2 is YYNGEE. The CDR3 sequence is CASSPPTGNTIYF. The CDR3 nucleotides are TGTGCCAGCAGCCCTCCGACAGGAAACACCATATATTTT.

This chain uses TRBV6-4 with TRBJ2-5; 12 nucleotides agree with TRBD2. With V trimmed by 4 bases and J by 5 bases, 11 bases remained unmatched. CDR1 and CDR2 (germline): MRHNA, SNTAGT. The CDR3 extends over 17 amino acids. The CDR3 sequence is CASSGVSGTSGFETQYF. CDR3 nucleotide sequence: TGTGCCAGCAGTGGCGTTTCCGGGACTAGCGGGTTTGAGACCCAGTACTTC.

This clone was seen a single time. The chain employs TRBV7-6 and TRBJ1-3, with TRBD1 matching over 8 bases. V was clipped by 2 bases and J by 1 base; unmatched bases: 16. Germline CDR1 is SGHVS and CDR2 is FNYEAQ. The CDR3 has 20 residues. The CDR3, as DNA: TGTGCCAGCAGCTTATATGCTGACCGGACAGGGCCCCTTTCTGGAAACACCATATATTTT. It encodes CASSLYADRTGPLSGNTIYF.

The chain joins TRBV3-1 (or the pseudogene TRBV3-2) to TRBJ2-1, with TRBD1 matching 10 bases. There are 17 residues in the CDR3. The germline CDR1 and CDR2 sequences are LGHDT and YNNKEL (reference sequence). J lost 4 bases, V lost 0 bases, and 6 bases had no gene match. The DNA for the CDR3 is TGTGCCAGCAGCCAAGACTCAGGGACAGGGGTGTACAATGAGCAGTTCTTC. Translated: CASSQDSGTGVYNEQFF.

This chain joins TRBV11-2 and TRBJ2-2, with 11 bases matching TRBD2. This CDR3 is built from 15 residues. In germline, CDR1 is SGHAT, CDR2 FQNNGV. Germline trimming cut 5 bases from V and 5 bases from J; bases unmatched to any gene: 4. The CDR3 DNA reads TGTGCCAGCAGCAATAGCGGGAGGGGTACCGGGGAGCTGTTTTTT. It translates to CASSNSGRGTGELFF.

A single count supports this clone. The V gene is TRBV5-1, the J gene TRBJ1-6, with 7 positions matching TRBD1. Germline CDR1 and CDR2: SGHRS and YFSETQ. CDR3 length: 14 amino acids. The J segment lost 10 bases and the V segment lost 6 bases, leaving 10 bases of the junction unmatched. CDR3 sequence (DNA): TGCGCCAGCAAGAAGGCAGGGGGTATGTCACCCCTCCACTTT. Protein: CASKKAGGMSPLHF. Full variable domain (outside the CDR3, taken from reference TRBV5-1 and TRBJ1-6): KAGVTQTPRYLIKTRGQQVTLSCSPISGHRSVSWYQQTPGQGLQFLFEYFSETQRNKGNFPGRFSGRQFSNSRSEMNVSTLELGDSALYLCASKKAGGMSPLHFGNGTRLTVT.

The CDR3 spells CASGDWGAGELFF. The CDR3 DNA reads as TGTGCCAGCGGGGATTGGGGGGCCGGGGAGCTGTTTTTT. This sequence joins TRBV3-1 (or the pseudogene TRBV3-2) and TRBJ2-2; perhaps TRBD2 as D (6 bases). Germline loops: CDR1 LGHDT, CDR2 YNNKEL (reference sequence). The CDR3 length is 13 residues. The V and J ends lost 8 bases and 6 bases respectively, with 13 bases between them.

CDR3 in amino acids: CATGRLEGSRGRETQYF. As DNA, the CDR3 is TGTGCCACCGGACGCCTCGAGGGGTCGCGGGGGAGGGAGACCCAGTACTTC. The chain combines TRBV15 with TRBJ2-5; TRBD2 matches at 7 bases. J was trimmed by 5 bases and V by 8 bases; bases with no gene match: 20. CDR3 size: 17 residues. Looked up from germline, CDR1 is LNHNV and CDR2 is YYDKDF (reference sequence).